What follows is one T cell receptor beta chain and its context. The target antigen is unknown. These data belong to a study of T cell repertoires in ileal Crohn's disease. Time point described: inflamed ileum from the surgical specimen. Study-level points and caveats: High-frequency clones were more common in sorted CD8 than CD4 cells.

Sequencing was performed with immunoSEQ multiplex PCR; in TCRdb, only in-frame clones are kept and a portion is missing. The table lists under 8,000 clones, about 83% of them singletons, with approximately 10% in the top ten. The receptor was derived from an adult with Crohn's disease. Sequenced: ileal tissue.

In DNA, the CDR3 is TGCGCCAGCAGCCAGCACGCCGGGACTAGCGAACCCTACGAGCAGTACTTC. This gives the protein CASSQHAGTSEPYEQYF. The J gene is TRBJ2-7, the V gene TRBV4-1, with 10 bases that match TRBD2. Germline-derived CDR1 and CDR2 are MGHRA and YSYEKL. This CDR3 comprises 17 residues. V trimming: 3 bases; J trimming: 2 bases; junction bases outside the gene matches: 10.